These 5 T cell receptor beta chains share one sample of origin, sequenced in a study of type 1 regulatory T cells. No antigen has been identified for these receptors. TCRdb reprocessed the reads via MiXCR and lists one record per CDR3 protein. The repertoire has over 6,000 distinct CDR3 sequences, 30% to 35% of them found once; the top ten carry 25%. General study results and limits: Tr1 cells had a more restricted TCR repertoire than non-Tr1 cells.

The sequenced sample consisted of cultured type 1 regulatory T (Tr1) cells, either the whole culture or a sorted fraction (not recorded which). The source is a human donor in good health.

The rearrangement joins TRBV5-6 to TRBJ2-7; TRBD1 matches at 10 bases. The germline V gene encodes CDR1 SGHDT and CDR2 YYEEEE. This CDR3 contains 15 residues. The ends lost 5 bases at V and 2 bases at J; junction bases unmatched: 7. The chain's CDR3 is CASRKGGTGAYEQYF. In nucleotides, the CDR3 is TGTGCCAGCAGAAAAGGCGGGACAGGGGCCTACGAGCAGTACTTC.

The chain joins TRBV5-6 to TRBJ2-5; D unclear. The V end was cut by 0 bases, the J end by 5 bases, with 8 bases between. The CDR3 totals 13 residues. Per germline, CDR1 SGHDT and CDR2 YYEEEE. CDR3 residues: CASSLGPAETQYF. The CDR3 DNA sequence: TGTGCCAGCAGCTTGGGTCCTGCCGAGACCCAGTACTTC.

This clonotype turned up a few times. The J gene is TRBJ1-4, the V gene TRBV5-8, with no clear D. This CDR3 is built from 15 residues. Germline assignment: CDR1 SGHTS and CDR2 YDEGEE. Deletions cut 0 bases from V and 8 bases from J, with 14 bases between. The CDR3 DNA reads TGTGCCAGCAGCTTGGCCGGACTACATCAGGAAAAACTGTTTTTT. This translates into CASSLAGLHQEKLFF.

This clonotype turned up a few times. The V and J genes are TRBV7-3 and TRBJ2-3; D could derive from TRBD1 or TRBD2 (5 bases each). CDR1 and CDR2 from the germline V gene are SGHTA and FQGTGA. Trimming removed 5 bases from V and 5 bases from J, with 11 bases in between. The CDR3 is 13 residues long. The CDR3 DNA is TGTGCCAGCAGCCTCGGGACCCAAGATACGCAGTATTTT. It translates to CASSLGTQDTQYF.

This clonotype turned up a few times. The V gene is TRBV5-5, the J gene TRBJ2-7; no clear D gene. Germline loops: CDR1 SGHKS, CDR2 YYEKEE (reference sequence). The V end lost 1 base, the J end lost 2 bases, and 10 bases lay between the germline ends. This CDR3 contains 14 residues. CDR3 region: CASSLLVMAYEQYF. CDR3 DNA: TGTGCCAGCAGCTTGCTGGTGATGGCCTACGAGCAGTACTTC.